Below, 26 T cell receptor beta chains from the same sample are listed, as sequenced in a study of cytomegalovirus exposure and HLA in healthy donors. The assay was immunoSEQ multiplex PCR, and TCRdb's table has in-frame clones only and misses some. The sample contains approximately 76,000 clones, 94% of which appear only once. The sample consisted of PBMCs. Receptor source: a woman under 30 in good health and CMV-seronegative.

This clone was observed a single time. The CDR3 region is CASSAYYGYTF. The DNA for the CDR3 is TGTGCCAGCAGTGCTTACTATGGCTACACCTTC. The chain links TRBV2 to TRBJ1-2; D is unclear. V was clipped by 4 bases and J by 3 bases, with 3 bases between them. The CDR3 extends over 11 amino acids. The germline CDR1 and CDR2 sequences are SNHLY and FYNNEI.

V usage is TRBV12-1 and J usage is TRBJ1-2. TRBV12-1 is marked as a pseudogene. The CDR3 sequence is 13 residues long. In DNA form, the CDR3 reads TGTGCCAGCAGCGCGGGAGGTGGGTATGGCTACACCTTC. Its translation is CASSAGGGYGYTF.

The J gene is TRBJ1-2, the V gene TRBV11-2, with TRBD1 matching 7 bases. Trimming removed 5 bases from V and 10 bases from J; junction bases left unmatched: 7. The germline CDR1 and CDR2 sequences are SGHAT and FQNNGV. The CDR3 loop spans 12 amino acids. The CDR3 region has the DNA TGTGCCAGCAGCCCGTCGACAGGGACCTACACCTTC. Translated: CASSPSTGTYTF.

The chain couples TRBV28 to TRBJ1-3; no firm D call. CDR1 is MDHEN, CDR2 SYDVKM, per germline. The V and J ends lost 2 bases and 0 bases respectively, with 11 bases between them. The CDR3 loop spans 16 amino acids. The CDR3 nucleotides are TGTGCCAGCAGTTTAGTAACAGCCTTCTCTGGAAACACCATATATTTT. It translates to CASSLVTAFSGNTIYF.

V usage is TRBV28 and J usage is TRBJ1-5; TRBD1 agrees at 8 bases. CDR3 length: 17 residues. V gave up 1 base and J gave up 3 bases; unmatched junction bases: 8. Germline CDR1 and CDR2: MDHEN and SYDVKM. CDR3 coding DNA: TGTGCCAGCAGTTTATTCCGACAGGGGCCCTACAATCAGCCCCAGCATTTT. Translated, it gives CASSLFRQGPYNQPQHF.

This sequence joins TRBV6-1 and TRBJ2-5, with TRBD1 matching over 8 bases. V lost 7 bases and J lost 5; bases outside the gene matches: 9. Looked up from germline, CDR1 is MNHNS and CDR2 is SASEGT. CDR3 length equals 14 residues. The CDR3 DNA reads as TGTGCCAGCAAACTTACAGGGGGTGTGGAGACCCAGTACTTC. Translation gives CASKLTGGVETQYF.

The rearrangement joins TRBV2 to TRBJ2-2; no clear D. Germline CDR1 is SNHLY and CDR2 is FYNNEI. This CDR3 comprises 14 residues. The V and J ends lost 7 bases and 4 bases respectively, with 13 bases between them. CDR3 coding DNA: TGTGCCAGCACCCCGACTCGATCCACCGGGGAGCTGTTTTTT. It is translated as CASTPTRSTGELFF.

The V gene is TRBV10-3, the J gene TRBJ2-1; perhaps TRBD1 as D (6 bases). The CDR3 is 13 amino acids. The V end was cut by 7 bases, the J end by 6 bases, with 13 bases between. Germline V gene sequence: CDR1 ENHRY, CDR2 SYGVKD. CDR3 DNA: TGTGCCATCACTGCAGGGGTTGGCAATGAGCAGTTCTTC. This translates into CAITAGVGNEQFF.

The chain links TRBV6-6 to TRBJ1-1; D unresolved. Germline CDR1 is MNHNY and CDR2 is SVGAGI (reference sequence). The CDR3 sequence is 14 residues long. Trimming removed 2 bases from V and 6 bases from J, with 13 bases in between. CDR3 DNA sequence: TGTGCCAGCAGTTACCCGGTTAATGAGGCTGAAGCTTTCTTT. It is translated as CASSYPVNEAEAFF.

This clone was observed a single time. The CDR3 sequence is CAAADLNNEQFF. CDR3 in DNA: TGTGCCGCGGCGGATTTGAACAATGAGCAGTTCTTC. This chain uses TRBV6-1 with TRBJ2-1; unclear D gene. CDR3 length equals 12 residues. V gave up 11 bases and J gave up 5 bases, with 13 bases separating them. CDR1 and CDR2 from the germline V gene are MNHNS and SASEGT.

This clone has a single count. V gene TRBV6-5 combines with J gene TRBJ2-1; 11 bases are a match to TRBD1. V dropped 8 bases and J dropped 7; count of bases not matched to a gene: 7. Germline loops: CDR1 MNHEY, CDR2 SVGAGI. This CDR3 has 14 amino acids. The CDR3 region is CASLGRDRGNEQFF. The CDR3 coding sequence is TGTGCCAGCCTGGGGCGGGACAGGGGGAATGAGCAGTTCTTC.

This clone has just a few counts. The chain uses TRBV6-4 and TRBJ2-2; D gene ambiguous. The CDR3 contains 14 residues. Germline CDR1 MRHNA, CDR2 SNTAGT. Trimming removed 0 bases from V and 5 bases from J, with 7 bases in between. The CDR3 sequence is CASSDSSSTGELFF. CDR3 in DNA: TGTGCCAGCAGTGACTCGTCTAGTACCGGGGAGCTGTTTTTT.

The J gene is TRBJ1-5, the V gene TRBV19; 7 nucleotides line up with TRBD1. The CDR3 sequence is 16 residues long. The junction had 14 bases not matched to a gene; V was cut back by 6 bases and J by 6 bases. Looked up from germline, CDR1 is LNHDA and CDR2 is SQIVND (reference sequence). CDR3 nucleotide sequence: TGTGCCAGTAGCCCCGACAGGGACGGCGTAGCTCAGCCCCAGCATTTT. Translated: CASSPDRDGVAQPQHF.

This sequence joins TRBV7-3 and TRBJ2-1; the D gene is possibly TRBD1 (6 bases). Germline CDR1 is SGHTA and CDR2 is FQGTGA. The germline V and J ends were trimmed by 2 bases and 3 bases, with 14 bases remaining between them. The CDR3 loop spans 16 amino acids. Here the CDR3 DNA reads TGTGCCAGCAGCTTATCTGGGGGCGCAATCTACAATGAGCAGTTCTTC. Its protein product is CASSLSGGAIYNEQFF.

V and J are TRBV27 and TRBJ2-2; a possible D gene is TRBD2 (7 bases). V dropped 5 bases and J dropped 4 bases, with 20 bases sitting between them. The CDR3 totals 17 residues. Germline loops: CDR1 MNHEY, CDR2 SMNVEV (reference sequence). The CDR3 DNA is TGTGCCAGCAGTCCCGGGTGGGGGGGGCCGGTCACCGGGGAGCTGTTTTTT. Translated, it gives CASSPGWGGPVTGELFF.

The CDR3 spells CASSLRPQGAGGRQETQYF. The CDR3 coding sequence is TGTGCCAGCAGCTTACGCCCTCAGGGAGCGGGGGGCCGACAAGAGACCCAGTACTTC. V is TRBV7-9 and J is TRBJ2-5, with 9 bases identical to TRBD2. Germline trimming cut 2 bases from V and 2 bases from J; bases unmatched to any gene: 15. The CDR3 is 19 residues long. Per the germline V gene, CDR1 is SEHNR and CDR2 is FQNEAQ (reference sequence).

V usage is TRBV7-9 and J usage is TRBJ1-2; D gene uncertain. V dropped 1 base and J dropped 3 bases, with 9 bases sitting between them. Germline loops: CDR1 SEHNR, CDR2 FQNEAQ (reference sequence). CDR3 length: 14 residues. CDR3 residues: CASSLVRVDYGYTF. The CDR3 DNA sequence: TGTGCCAGCAGCTTAGTACGGGTCGACTATGGCTACACCTTC.

The chain recombines TRBV29-1 with TRBJ2-7; TRBD1 matches 7 bases. CDR1 and CDR2 (germline): SQVTM, ANQGSEA. The CDR3 loop spans 12 amino acids. The V and J ends lost 5 bases and 5 bases, in that order; junction bases with no gene match: 6. As DNA, the CDR3 is TGCAGCGTTTACAGGGGCGGTGACGAGCAGTACTTC. It translates to CSVYRGGDEQYF.

The chain carries TRBV21-1 and TRBJ2-2; the table's D call, TRBD2, was not checked against the DNA. TRBV21-1 is an annotated pseudogene. This CDR3 has 18 amino acids. Here the CDR3 reads CASSNMRLAGVRTGELFF. CDR3 in DNA: TGTGCCAGCAGCAATATGAGACTAGCGGGAGTTAGAACCGGGGAGCTGTTTTTT.

The chain is built from TRBV6-6 and TRBJ1-5; D is unresolved. V was pared by 0 bases and J by 4 bases, with 7 bases between. Germline V gene sequence: CDR1 MNHNY, CDR2 SVGAGI (reference sequence). CDR3 length: 14 amino acids. CDR3 amino acids: CASSYSEGNQPQHF. CDR3 nucleotides: TGTGCCAGCAGTTACTCTGAGGGAAATCAGCCCCAGCATTTT.

This chain uses TRBV15 with TRBJ2-7; 9 nucleotides align to TRBD2. Germline lookup yields CDR1 LNHNV and CDR2 YYDKDF (reference sequence). V was pared by 6 bases and J by 1 base, with 7 bases of the junction left unmatched. This CDR3 has 15 amino acids. The CDR3 loop reads CATSPKRGASYEQYF. CDR3 nucleotide sequence: TGTGCCACCAGTCCCAAGCGGGGGGCATCCTACGAGCAGTACTTC.

In its sample, this clone was seen a few times. The chain carries TRBV5-1 and TRBJ1-2; D unresolved. The CDR3 runs 12 residues. The ends were cut back, 1 base at V and 1 base at J, with 2 bases in the middle. The V gene's germline CDR1 is SGHRS and CDR2 YFSETQ. The CDR3, as DNA: TGCGCCAGCAGCTTGCTTAACTATGGCTACACCTTC. Protein: CASSLLNYGYTF.

The chain is built from TRBV4-2 and TRBJ1-3; D is undetermined. Germline V lookup: CDR1 LGHNA, CDR2 YNFKEQ. This CDR3 is built from 18 residues. V was shortened by 1 base and J by 0 bases, with 16 bases between the two germline ends. The CDR3 coding sequence is TGTGCCAGCAGCCAAGTGTCGCGAGGGTTCGACTCTGGAAACACCATATATTTT. Translation gives CASSQVSRGFDSGNTIYF.

This clone showed up just once. The V and J genes are TRBV6-5 and TRBJ1-5; D call uncertain. Per the germline V gene, CDR1 is MNHEY and CDR2 is SVGAGI. Trimming took off 8 bases at V and 4 bases at J, with 12 bases between the two ends. This CDR3 is built from 13 residues. The CDR3 DNA sequence: TGTGCCAGCCGGCGGAGCGAAAATCAGCCCCAGCATTTT. It is translated as CASRRSENQPQHF.

This chain joins TRBV5-6 and TRBJ1-1; D is unresolved. Trimming pared 2 bases from V and 1 base from J, leaving 9 bases between. The V gene's germline CDR1 is SGHDT and CDR2 YYEEEE. The CDR3 runs 14 residues. CDR3 sequence reads: CASSLTGWNTEAFF. The CDR3 DNA sequence: TGTGCCAGCAGCTTAACGGGGTGGAACACTGAAGCTTTCTTT.

This sequence joins TRBV11-2 and TRBJ2-2; tentatively, D is TRBD1 (6 bases). In germline, CDR1 is SGHAT, CDR2 FQNNGV. Trimming cost V 1 base and J 0 bases, with 12 bases left between them. This CDR3 has 17 amino acids. For the CDR3, the DNA is TGTGCCAGCAGCTTAGGTCATAAGGGGGCGAACACCGGGGAGCTGTTTTTT. Encoded protein: CASSLGHKGANTGELFF.